This is a list of T cell receptor beta chains from one sample in a study of blood T cell repertoires in COVID-19. Using immunoSEQ multiplex PCR, the repertoire was profiled, and TCRdb retains in-frame clones only, with some absent. The sample has 250,000 or so clones, approximately 90% seen once; the top ten hold around 1%. Sequenced sample: PBMCs or T cells enriched from blood (not recorded which). The receptors originated from a man aged 50-59 years who had been exposed to COVID-19. Both conserved end residues are part of each CDR3. A D gene is named only where the DNA matches it firmly. Size is omitted from some rows. Given values are once, few, many or a class for expanded clones.

d_call cdr3_length j_call v_call clone_size cdr3_nt cdr3_aa
TRBD1 14 TRBJ1-2 TRBV3-1/TRBV3-2 few TGTGCCAGCAGCCATCGGACAGGGAACTATGGCTACACCTTC CASSHRTGNYGYTF
- 13 TRBJ1-1 TRBV5-4 - TGTGCCAGCAGCCTGGTTATGAACACTGAAGCTTTCTTT CASSLVMNTEAFF
- 17 TRBJ1-3 TRBV15 - TGTGCCACCAGCAGAGAGGCAGGGTTGAGCTCTGGAAACACCATATATTTT CATSREAGLSSGNTIYF
- 13 TRBJ2-5 TRBV30 - TGTGCCTGGAGCGCGGACAGTGGGGAGACCCAGTACTTC CAWSADSGETQYF
TRBD1 15 TRBJ1-4 TRBV5-1 - TGCGCCAGCAGCGCAACACAGGGGGCAGATGAAAAACTGTTTTTT CASSATQGADEKLFF
TRBD2 14 TRBJ2-1 TRBV30 - TGTGCCTGGGACCCCGGGACTAGCGTCCAAATCGGGTTCTTC CAWDPGTSVQIGFF
- 14 TRBJ1-5 TRBV28 - TGTGCCAGCGAATACCTTCCAGGTCTACGGCCCCAGCATTTT CASEYLPGLRPQHF
TRBD2 14 TRBJ2-3 TRBV10-3 once TGTGCCATCGGGGGGAGCGGGAGGACAGATACGCAGTATTTT CAIGGSGRTDTQYF
- 13 TRBJ1-1 TRBV7-9 - TGTGCCAGCAGCGCTCAGGGGAACACTGAAGCTTTCTTT CASSAQGNTEAFF
- 14 TRBJ2-3 TRBV18 - TGTGCCAGCTCACAACCCACGGGAACAGATACGCAGTATTTT CASSQPTGTDTQYF
- 13 TRBJ1-5 TRBV10-3 - TGTGCCATCAGACGGACAGATGGCTGGCCCCAGCATTTT CAIRRTDGWPQHF
- 13 TRBJ2-5 TRBV11-2 - TGTGCCAGCAGCTTAGCAGGGGCGGAGACCCAGTACTTC CASSLAGAETQYF
- 14 TRBJ2-2 TRBV28 - TGTGCCAGCAGTTTGGCGGGGCCCACCGGGGAGCTGTTTTTT CASSLAGPTGELFF
TRBD2 17 TRBJ2-5 TRBV3-1/TRBV3-2 - TGTGCCAGCAGCCAAGATGGGCTAGCGGGAGTGAGGGAGACCCAGTACTTC CASSQDGLAGVRETQYF
- 15 TRBJ1-3 TRBV7-8 - TGTGCCAGCAGCTTAGCTGGACATCTTGGAAACACCATATATTTT CASSLAGHLGNTIYF
- 16 TRBJ1-2 TRBV11-2 - TGTGCCAGCACCCGAGTTCTGTCGGGACAAAACTATGGCTACACCTTC CASTRVLSGQNYGYTF
TRBD2 14 TRBJ2-1 TRBV5-1 - TGCGCCAGCAGCCGGACTAGCGGAGAAAATGAGCAGTTCTTC CASSRTSGENEQFF
- 13 TRBJ2-1 TRBV25-1 - TGTGCCAGCAGTGGTAATACAGGTGGCGAGCAGTTCTTC CASSGNTGGEQFF
TRBD1 15 TRBJ1-5 TRBV6-5 - TGTGCCAGCAGGACAGGGGTGTATAGCAATCAGCCCCAGCATTTT CASRTGVYSNQPQHF
TRBD1 13 TRBJ2-5 TRBV19 - TGTGCCAGTAGTGTAGGGACAGCAGAGACCCAGTACTTC CASSVGTAETQYF
- 14 TRBJ2-2 TRBV24-1 - TGTGCCACCAGTGGGGGAGTGAACACCGGGGAGCTGTTTTTT CATSGGVNTGELFF
- 15 TRBJ1-1 TRBV28 - TGTGCCAGCAGCCACTTTTCGGCAGGGGAAACTGAAGCTTTCTTT CASSHFSAGETEAFF
TRBD2 14 TRBJ2-5 TRBV3-1/TRBV3-2 - TGTGCCAGCAGCCAAGCGGGGGGGCGGGAGACCCAGTACTTC CASSQAGGRETQYF
TRBD1 13 TRBJ1-5 TRBV30 few TGTGCCTGGGGGGGACAGGGAAATCAGCCCCAGCATTTT CAWGGQGNQPQHF
- 18 TRBJ1-1 TRBV4-1 - TGCGCCAGCAGCCAACAGGGTTTTTTTTCCGAACAGAACACTGAAGCTTTCTTT CASSQQGFFSEQNTEAFF
- 13 TRBJ2-7 TRBV6-6 - TGTGCCAGCAGTGGACAGTCCACCTACGAGCAGTACTTC CASSGQSTYEQYF
- 12 TRBJ1-6 TRBV12-3/TRBV12-4 - TGTGCCAGCAGTCAGAATAATTCACCCCTCCACTTT CASSQNNSPLHF
- 16 TRBJ1-2 TRBV5-1 - TGCGCCAGCAGCTTGGCCCCCGGGGGGATTAACTATGGCTACACCTTC CASSLAPGGINYGYTF